This entry features one T cell receptor (beta chain) sequence. The antigen is unknown. MiXCR, run by TCRdb on the RT-PCR reads, gives a single entry per CDR3 protein. The sample has a few hundred thousand distinct CDR3 sequences; just over 20% are singletons. The data are from a study of response to subunit inactivated influenza vaccine. This CDR3 comprises 13 residues. From germline, CDR1 is MNHEY and CDR2 SVGEGT. Trimming took off 2 bases at V and 4 bases at J, with 8 bases between the two ends. The study's findings and limits: The authors suggested that every seasonal influenza vaccination recruits few new T cells.

The sequences come from PBMCs from blood, collected approximately 20 months after vaccination. The chain is built from TRBV6-2 or TRBV6-3 and TRBJ1-2, with D uncertain. The TCR originated in a man aged 50-75 years who received an inactivated influenza vaccine. The chain's CDR3 is CASSYSETYGYTF. CDR3 nucleotide sequence: TGTGCCAGCAGTTACAGTGAGACCTATGGCTACACCTTC.